This T cell receptor (beta chain) originates from a study of T-cell memory formation after mild COVID-19. Regarding the study as a whole: CD4/CD8 balance characterized clones contracting day 15 to 85, and CD4+ skew characterized later expanders. CD4+ contracting clones were found mainly in CM and EM, and CD8+ ones in EMRA. Specificity for SARS-CoV-2 was not confirmed among the second-wave clones peaking on day 37.

TCRdb called the 5' RACE reads again in MiXCR, with one record for every CDR3 protein. The sample records 290,000 or so distinct CDR3 sequences, less than 20% being singletons. V lost 2 bases and J lost 0, with 12 bases in between. The germline gives CDR1 SGHRS, CDR2 YFSETQ. This CDR3 contains 16 residues. This clonotype occurred a few times. Its antigen is undetermined. The gene calls are TRBV5-1 and TRBJ1-3; D call uncertain. The sample taken for sequencing was PBMCs or a T cell subset sorted from them (not recorded which). This sequence originates from a man aged 18 to 30 who had mild COVID-19 (a few samples of this study predate the infection). Cell type and time point are not known. The CDR3 DNA follows: TGCGCCAGCAGCTTTTTGGCAGCAAGCTCTGGAAACACCATATATTTT. It yields the protein CASSFLAASSGNTIYF.